This T cell receptor (beta chain) was retrieved from a study of blood T cell repertoires in COVID-19. Germline values: CDR1 SGHRS, CDR2 YFSETQ. CDR3 length equals 17 residues. The ends lost 0 bases at V and 5 bases at J; junction bases unmatched: 6. Study processing details: Reference gene primer amplification gave nucleated cell count estimates. Generated by immunoSEQ multiplex PCR, the TCRdb table keeps only in-frame clones and is missing some. The V and J calls and clone size come from that table; D and trimming were worked out from the DNA. Found here are about 50,000 clones, roughly 80% of them singletons; the top ten hold around 5.8%.

The source of this sequence is a woman between 45 and 60 years old with acute COVID-19. This chain connects TRBV5-1 to TRBJ2-5; 14 nucleotides agree with TRBD2. Sequenced material: PBMCs or T cells enriched from blood (not recorded which). This CDR3 is CASSLAGLAGAGETQYF. As DNA, the CDR3 is TGCGCCAGCAGCTTGGCGGGACTAGCGGGGGCCGGGGAGACCCAGTACTTC.